This T cell receptor (beta chain) emerged from a study of early stage breast cancer tumors. Overall study context: Invasive lobular carcinomas made up about 35% of the 12 ER+/PR+/HER2- tumors. Study outcomes and limitations: Tumors had approximately 2.5-fold higher T cell density and higher clonality than adjacent normal breast tissue. Tumor and normal breast were distinguished via blood comparison in most of the 16 patients.

This clone occurred once. Antigen specificity is unknown. Trimming took off 4 bases at V and 0 bases at J, with 13 bases between the two ends. This CDR3 is built from 14 residues. Per germline, CDR1 GTSNPN and CDR2 SVGIG (reference sequence). Blood replicates held 0.5 ug DNA, tumor or normal breast roughly 1.5 ug, two each. Repertoires were generated with immunoSEQ multiplex PCR, while TCRdb's copy carries only in-frame clones and drops some. This table holds a few thousand clones, roughly 64% found once. The sample was breast tumor tissue. The rearrangement links TRBV30 to TRBJ2-7, with D possibly being TRBD1 (6 bases). The sequence was obtained from a person aged 45 to 59 with breast cancer. The CDR3 DNA is TGTGCCTGGAATAGGGGGACAAGCTCCTACGAGCAGTACTTC. Residues: CAWNRGTSSYEQYF. The entire variable domain, with the rest obtained from reference TRBV30 and TRBJ2-7, is as follows: SQTIHQWPATLVQPVGSPLSLECTVEGTSNPNLYWYRQAAGRGLQLLFYSVGIGQISSEVPQNLSASRPQDRQFILSSKKLLLSDSGFYLCAWNRGTSSYEQYFGPGTRLTVT.